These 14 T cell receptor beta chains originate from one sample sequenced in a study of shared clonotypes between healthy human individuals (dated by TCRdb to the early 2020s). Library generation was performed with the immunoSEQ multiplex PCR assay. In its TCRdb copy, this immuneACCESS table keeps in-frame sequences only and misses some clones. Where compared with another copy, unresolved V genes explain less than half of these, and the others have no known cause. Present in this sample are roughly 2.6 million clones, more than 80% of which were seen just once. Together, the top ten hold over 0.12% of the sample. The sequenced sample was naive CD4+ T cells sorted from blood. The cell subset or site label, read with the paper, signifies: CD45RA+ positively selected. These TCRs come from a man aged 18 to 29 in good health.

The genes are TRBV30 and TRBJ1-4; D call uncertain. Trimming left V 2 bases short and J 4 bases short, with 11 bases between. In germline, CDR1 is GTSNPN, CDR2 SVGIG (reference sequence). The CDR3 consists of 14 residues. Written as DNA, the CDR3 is TGTGCCTGGAGTCAAAGGGCCCTTAATGAAAAACTGTTTTTT. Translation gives CAWSQRALNEKLFF.

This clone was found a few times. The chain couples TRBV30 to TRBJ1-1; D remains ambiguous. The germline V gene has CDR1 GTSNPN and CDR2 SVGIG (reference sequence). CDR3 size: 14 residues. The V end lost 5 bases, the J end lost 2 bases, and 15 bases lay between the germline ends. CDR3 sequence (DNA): TGTGCCTGGGGCCCGTGGGAAAAAAACACTGAAGCTTTCTTT. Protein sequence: CAWGPWEKNTEAFF.

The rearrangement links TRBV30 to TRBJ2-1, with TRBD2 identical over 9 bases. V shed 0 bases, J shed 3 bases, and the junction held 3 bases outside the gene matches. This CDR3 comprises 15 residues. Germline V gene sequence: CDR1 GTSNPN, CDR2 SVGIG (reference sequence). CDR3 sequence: CAWSVTSGVYNEQFF. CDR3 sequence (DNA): TGTGCCTGGAGTGTGACTAGCGGAGTCTACAATGAGCAGTTCTTC.

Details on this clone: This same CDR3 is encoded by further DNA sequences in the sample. CDR3 residues: CSVDDGYTF. CDR3 nucleotide sequence: TGCAGCGTTGACGATGGCTACACCTTC. The chain joins TRBV29-1 to TRBJ1-2; D is unclear. The CDR3 is 9 residues long. Trimming shortened V by 3 bases and J by 6 bases, and 2 bases separated the two germline ends. Germline CDR1 is SQVTM and CDR2 is ANQGSEA.

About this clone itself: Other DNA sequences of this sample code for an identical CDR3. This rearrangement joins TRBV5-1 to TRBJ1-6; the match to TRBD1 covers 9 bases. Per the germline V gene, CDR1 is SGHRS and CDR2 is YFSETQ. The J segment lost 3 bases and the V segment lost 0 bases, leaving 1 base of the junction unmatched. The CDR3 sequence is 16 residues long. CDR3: CASSLEGQGYNSPLHF. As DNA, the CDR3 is TGCGCCAGCAGCTTGGAGGGACAGGGCTATAATTCACCCCTCCACTTT.

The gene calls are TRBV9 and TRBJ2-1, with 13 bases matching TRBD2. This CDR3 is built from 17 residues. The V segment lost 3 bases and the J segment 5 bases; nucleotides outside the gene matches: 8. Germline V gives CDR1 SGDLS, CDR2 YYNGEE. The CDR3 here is CASSARGTSGINNEQFF. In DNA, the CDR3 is TGTGCCAGCAGCGCAAGAGGGACTAGCGGGATCAACAATGAGCAGTTCTTC.

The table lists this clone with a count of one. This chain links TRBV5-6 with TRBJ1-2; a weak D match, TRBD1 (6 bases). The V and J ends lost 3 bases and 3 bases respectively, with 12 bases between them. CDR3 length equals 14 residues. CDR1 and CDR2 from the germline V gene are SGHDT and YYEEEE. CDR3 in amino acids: CASSSPRTDYGYTF. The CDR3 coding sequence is TGTGCCAGCAGCTCACCCCGGACAGACTATGGCTACACCTTC. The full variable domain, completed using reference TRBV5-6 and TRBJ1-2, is DAGVTQSPTHLIKTRGQQVTLRCSPKSGHDTVSWYQQALGQGPQFIFQYYEEEERQRGNFPDRFSGHQFPNYSSELNVNALLLGDSALYLCASSSPRTDYGYTFGSGTRLTVV.

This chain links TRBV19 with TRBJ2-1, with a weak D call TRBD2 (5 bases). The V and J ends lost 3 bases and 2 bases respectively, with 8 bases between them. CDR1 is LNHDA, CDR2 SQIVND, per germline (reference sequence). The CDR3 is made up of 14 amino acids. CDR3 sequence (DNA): TGTGCCAGTAGTATGATTAGCGCCTACAATGAGCAGTTCTTC. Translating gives CASSMISAYNEQFF.

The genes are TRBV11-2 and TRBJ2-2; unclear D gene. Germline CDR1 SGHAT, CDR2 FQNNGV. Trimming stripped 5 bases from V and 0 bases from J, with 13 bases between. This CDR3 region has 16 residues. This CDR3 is CASSVTGRANTGELFF. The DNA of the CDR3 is TGTGCCAGCAGCGTAACCGGCCGGGCGAACACCGGGGAGCTGTTTTTT. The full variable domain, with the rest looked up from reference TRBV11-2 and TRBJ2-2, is EAGVAQSPRYKIIEKRQSVAFWCNPISGHATLYWYQQILGQGPKLLIQFQNNGVVDDSQLPKDRFSAERLKGVDSTLKIQPAKLEDSAVYLCASSVTGRANTGELFFGEGSRLTVL.

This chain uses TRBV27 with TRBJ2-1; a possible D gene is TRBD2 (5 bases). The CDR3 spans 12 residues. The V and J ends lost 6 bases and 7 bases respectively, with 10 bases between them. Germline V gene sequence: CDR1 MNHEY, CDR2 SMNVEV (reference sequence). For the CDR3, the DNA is TGTGCCAGCAGAACTAGAGGGAATGAGCAGTTCTTC. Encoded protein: CASRTRGNEQFF.

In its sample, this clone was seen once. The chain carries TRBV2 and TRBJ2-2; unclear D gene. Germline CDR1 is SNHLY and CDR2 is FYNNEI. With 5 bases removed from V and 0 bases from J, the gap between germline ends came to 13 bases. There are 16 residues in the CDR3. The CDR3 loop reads CASSSYSPSNTGELFF. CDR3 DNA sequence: TGTGCCAGCAGTTCATACAGCCCTTCGAACACCGGGGAGCTGTTTTTT.

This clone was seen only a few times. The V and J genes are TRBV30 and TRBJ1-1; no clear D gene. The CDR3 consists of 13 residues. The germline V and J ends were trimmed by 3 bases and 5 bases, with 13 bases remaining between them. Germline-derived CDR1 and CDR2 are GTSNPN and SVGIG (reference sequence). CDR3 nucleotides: TGTGCCTGGAGCGCAAGGACTGAAACTGAAGCTTTCTTT. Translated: CAWSARTETEAFF.

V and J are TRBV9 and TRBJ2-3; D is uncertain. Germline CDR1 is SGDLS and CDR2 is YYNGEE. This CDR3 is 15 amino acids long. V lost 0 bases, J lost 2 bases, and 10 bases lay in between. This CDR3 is CASSVALPNTDTQYF. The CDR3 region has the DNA TGTGCCAGCAGCGTAGCTCTACCGAACACAGATACGCAGTATTTT.

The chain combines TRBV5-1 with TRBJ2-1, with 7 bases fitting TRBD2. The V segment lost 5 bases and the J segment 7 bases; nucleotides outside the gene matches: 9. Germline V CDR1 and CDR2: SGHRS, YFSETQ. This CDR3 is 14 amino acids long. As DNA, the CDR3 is TGCGCCAGCAGGCGGGAGCTAATCGGAAATGAGCAGTTCTTC. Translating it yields CASRRELIGNEQFF.